This T cell receptor beta chain was identified in a study of T cell responses to AZD1222 COVID-19 vaccine. V gave up 5 bases and J gave up 6 bases; unmatched junction bases: 13. Looked up from germline, CDR1 is SGHTA and CDR2 is FQGTGA. The CDR3 loop spans 16 amino acids. Study-level results: It should be noted that donors were predominantly white British and more often female, and clonal diversity was possibly underestimated. Close to half of all spike-specific TCRs reportedly target regions of the variants that are unmutated. At 160-218 and 743-854, vaccine-associated CD4 TCRs were dominant, and they spanned spike.

Generated by immunoSEQ multiplex PCR, the TCRdb table keeps only in-frame clones and is missing some. Counted here are 110,000 to 150,000 clones, 90% to 95% occurring once; the ten biggest clones make up about 3.7%. Details on this clone: Its cognate antigen is unknown.

The input for sequencing was peripheral blood, taken on day 0 of AZD1222 vaccination. The TCR was taken from an adult in good health. This chain links TRBV7-3 with TRBJ2-3, with TRBD1 matching over 8 bases. CDR3 sequence (DNA): TGTGCCAGCAGCCACCTCAGGGGGCAAAAAGCCGATACGCAGTATTTT. This encodes CASSHLRGQKADTQYF.